The 9 T cell receptor beta chains given below trace back to one sample, sequenced in a study of long-term antiretroviral therapy in people with HIV. Version v3.0 of the immunoSEQ assay ran at survey level. The data were produced by immunoSEQ multiplex PCR, yet TCRdb's version contains in-frame clones alone and is incomplete. This table holds tens of thousands of clones, approximately 90% found once. Specimen: unsorted PBMCs, collected 0.6 years after starting antiretroviral therapy. Source of these receptors: a man aged 55-75 years with HIV.

V gene TRBV7-9 combines with J gene TRBJ2-1; 8 bases agree with TRBD2. The V gene end was trimmed by 5 bases and the J gene end by 9 bases; junction bases not matched to a gene: 3. The length of the CDR3 is 12 residues. Per the germline V gene, CDR1 is SEHNR and CDR2 is FQNEAQ (reference sequence). CDR3 coding DNA: TGTGCCAGCAGCCCGGGAGGGAGTGAGCAGTTCTTC. It encodes CASSPGGSEQFF.

The J gene is TRBJ1-2, the V gene TRBV4-1, with D possibly matching TRBD1 (6 bases). The CDR3 is 15 residues long. Trimming stripped 5 bases from V and 4 bases from J, with 17 bases between. Germline V CDR1 and CDR2: MGHRA, YSYEKL. The DNA of the CDR3 is TGCGCCAGCAGCTTAAACTCAGGGGAGGGCTATGGCTACACCTTC. As protein: CASSLNSGEGYGYTF.

This chain uses TRBV7-2 with TRBJ1-3; no clear D gene. V dropped 7 bases and J dropped 1 base, with 11 bases sitting between them. Germline-derived CDR1 and CDR2 are SGHTA and FQGNSA. This CDR3 region has 14 residues. For the CDR3, the DNA is TGTGCCAGCAACAAAGCATTTTCTGGAAACACCATATATTTT. Amino acids: CASNKAFSGNTIYF.

The chain is built from TRBV19 and TRBJ2-1; TRBD2 might be the D (6 bases). Germline V CDR1 and CDR2: LNHDA, SQIVND (reference sequence). Deletions cut 5 bases from V and 9 bases from J, with 20 bases between. This CDR3 contains 15 residues. Written as DNA, the CDR3 is TGTGCCAGTAGTCAAATCTCAACTGGGGGGATTGAGCAGTTCTTC. Amino acids: CASSQISTGGIEQFF.

A few counts support this clone. This rearrangement joins TRBV6-5 to TRBJ2-7, with 8 bases matching TRBD1. V was clipped by 2 bases and J by 2 bases; unmatched bases: 2. CDR3 size: 14 residues. The germline V gene encodes CDR1 MNHEY and CDR2 SVGAGI. DNA of the CDR3: TGTGCCAGCAGTTACGGACAGGGAGCCTACGAGCAGTACTTC. This codes for CASSYGQGAYEQYF.

This clone was observed once. The chain uses TRBV9 and TRBJ2-3; D gene uncertain. V was shortened by 5 bases and J by 5 bases, with 6 bases between the two germline ends. The germline V gene encodes CDR1 SGDLS and CDR2 YYNGEE. The CDR3 spans 11 residues. CDR3 sequence (DNA): TGTGCCAGCAGGTCTGGAGATACGCAGTATTTT. This encodes CASRSGDTQYF.

The chain recombines TRBV9 with TRBJ1-1; TRBD1 aligns across 7 bases. The CDR3 sequence is 14 residues long. The germline gives CDR1 SGDLS, CDR2 YYNGEE. The junction had 9 bases not matched to a gene; V was cut back by 3 bases and J by 7 bases. CDR3 DNA: TGTGCCAGCAGCGCCGGGTCAGGGGGGTTTGAAGCTTTCTTT. Translation gives CASSAGSGGFEAFF.

This chain joins TRBV15 and TRBJ2-7, with TRBD1 matching 9 bases. Germline CDR1 LNHNV, CDR2 YYDKDF (reference sequence). The CDR3 contains 14 residues. V shed 8 bases, J shed 4 bases, and the junction held 9 bases outside the gene matches. The CDR3 region is CATARGQGFYEQYF. In nucleotides, the CDR3 is TGTGCCACCGCTCGCGGACAGGGGTTTTACGAGCAGTACTTC.

The rearrangement links TRBV5-4 to TRBJ2-1, with 12 positions matching TRBD2. Unmatched junction bases numbered 7, after V lost 1 base and J lost 8 bases. The length of the CDR3 is 16 residues. Germline CDR1 and CDR2: SGHNT and YYREEE (reference sequence). CDR3 protein: CASSLPSGGAVDEQFF. The DNA of the CDR3 is TGTGCCAGCAGCTTGCCTAGCGGGGGGGCAGTGGATGAGCAGTTCTTC. Complete variable domain (other parts from reference TRBV5-4 and TRBJ2-1): ETGVTQSPTHLIKTRGQQVTLRCSSQSGHNTVSWYQQALGQGPQFIFQYYREEENGRGNFPPRFSGLQFPNYSSELNVNALELDDSALYLCASSLPSGGAVDEQFFGPGTRLTVL.